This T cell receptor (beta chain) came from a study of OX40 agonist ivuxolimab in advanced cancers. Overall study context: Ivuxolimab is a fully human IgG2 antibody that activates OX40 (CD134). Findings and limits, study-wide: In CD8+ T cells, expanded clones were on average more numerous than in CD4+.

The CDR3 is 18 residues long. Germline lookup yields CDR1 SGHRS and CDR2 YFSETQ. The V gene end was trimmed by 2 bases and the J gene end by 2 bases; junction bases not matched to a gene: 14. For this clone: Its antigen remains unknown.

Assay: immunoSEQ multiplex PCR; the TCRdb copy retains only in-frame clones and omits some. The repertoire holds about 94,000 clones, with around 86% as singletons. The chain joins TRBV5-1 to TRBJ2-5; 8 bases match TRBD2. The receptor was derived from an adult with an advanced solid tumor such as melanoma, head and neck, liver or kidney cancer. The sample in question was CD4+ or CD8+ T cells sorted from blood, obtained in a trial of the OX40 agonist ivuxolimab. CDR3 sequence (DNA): TGCGCCAGCAGCTTACCACTAATACCAGCGGGGGAACAAGAGACCCAGTACTTC. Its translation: CASSLPLIPAGEQETQYF.